This TCR beta chain stems from a study of T cell responses to AZD1222 COVID-19 vaccine. Repertoires were generated with immunoSEQ multiplex PCR, while TCRdb's copy carries only in-frame clones and drops some. The repertoire holds 150,000 to 200,000 clones, with 94% as singletons. Germline V lookup: CDR1 SGHRS, CDR2 YFSETQ. Unmatched junction bases numbered 9, after V lost 3 bases and J lost 11 bases. This CDR3 comprises 14 residues. The sequences come from peripheral blood, collected on day 0 of AZD1222 vaccination. V is TRBV5-1 and J is TRBJ1-1; 11 bases fit TRBD1. The sequence derives from an adult in good health. The CDR3 sequence: CASSYFRDRGDAFF. The DNA for the CDR3 is TGCGCCAGCAGCTATTTCCGGGACAGGGGGGACGCTTTCTTT.